Listed below are T cell receptor beta chains from one sample, sequenced in a study of T cell responses to AZD1222 COVID-19 vaccine. Clones were sequenced by immunoSEQ multiplex PCR, and TCRdb holds only the in-frame ones, with some missing. The data hold approximately 140,000 clones, with 93% observed a single time. This specimen consisted of peripheral blood, obtained on day 0 of AZD1222 vaccination. The receptors were sampled from an adult in good health. Both conserved end residues are part of each CDR3. Each record gives: CDR3 length, D gene, V gene, J gene, clone size, CDR3 protein, CDR3 DNA. The D gene is left open where the match is weak. For some rows the clone size is stated as once, few or many, or as a class when expanded; others skip it.

len: 16; d_gene: .; v_gene: TRBV9; j_gene: TRBJ1-4; abundance: .; CDR3aa: CASSMYQGTTNEKLFF; CDR3nt: TGTGCCAGCAGCATGTATCAGGGTACAACTAATGAAAAACTGTTTTTT
len: 15; d_gene: TRBD1; v_gene: TRBV30; j_gene: TRBJ1-1; abundance: .; CDR3aa: CAWSLLTGENTEAFF; CDR3nt: TGTGCCTGGAGTCTTTTGACAGGGGAGAACACTGAAGCTTTCTTT
len: 12; d_gene: TRBD2; v_gene: TRBV29-1; j_gene: TRBJ2-1; abundance: .; CDR3aa: CSGRENTNEQFF; CDR3nt: TGCAGCGGGCGGGAGAATACCAATGAGCAGTTCTTC
len: 13; d_gene: .; v_gene: TRBV19; j_gene: TRBJ1-1; abundance: .; CDR3aa: CATRIRRDTEAFF; CDR3nt: TGTGCCACTCGTATTAGACGAGACACTGAAGCTTTCTTT
len: 15; d_gene: TRBD1; v_gene: TRBV28; j_gene: TRBJ1-2; abundance: .; CDR3aa: CASRGSDRFKEGYTF; CDR3nt: TGTGCCAGCAGGGGCTCGGACAGGTTTAAGGAGGGCTACACCTTC
len: 15; d_gene: .; v_gene: TRBV11-2; j_gene: TRBJ1-5; abundance: .; CDR3aa: CASSLRGSGNQPQHF; CDR3nt: TGTGCCAGCAGCTTACGGGGATCGGGCAATCAGCCCCAGCATTTT
len: 15; d_gene: .; v_gene: TRBV15; j_gene: TRBJ1-2; abundance: once; CDR3aa: CATSRDRSLNYGYTF; CDR3nt: TGTGCCACCAGCAGAGATCGCTCCCTTAACTATGGCTACACCTTC
len: 15; d_gene: TRBD2; v_gene: TRBV28; j_gene: TRBJ2-1; abundance: .; CDR3aa: CASSLLAGELGEQFF; CDR3nt: TGTGCCAGCAGCCTACTAGCGGGAGAGTTAGGTGAGCAGTTCTTC
len: 13; d_gene: .; v_gene: TRBV28; j_gene: TRBJ2-3; abundance: .; CDR3aa: CASRGSSTDTQYF; CDR3nt: TGTGCCAGCAGGGGTTCTAGCACAGATACGCAGTATTTT
len: 15; d_gene: .; v_gene: TRBV5-4; j_gene: TRBJ2-7; abundance: .; CDR3aa: CASSPDGGSSYEQYF; CDR3nt: TGTGCCAGCAGCCCGGATGGGGGGAGCTCCTACGAGCAGTACTTC
len: 15; d_gene: TRBD2; v_gene: TRBV5-1; j_gene: TRBJ2-5; abundance: .; CDR3aa: CASFPTGGAEETQYF; CDR3nt: TGCGCCAGTTTTCCAACCGGGGGGGCCGAGGAGACCCAGTACTTC
len: 10; d_gene: .; v_gene: TRBV29-1; j_gene: TRBJ1-1; abundance: .; CDR3aa: CSVLTGEAFF; CDR3nt: TGCAGCGTACTAACAGGTGAAGCTTTCTTT
len: 14; d_gene: .; v_gene: TRBV7-9; j_gene: TRBJ1-1; abundance: .; CDR3aa: CASSLAARGSQAFF; CDR3nt: TGTGCCAGCAGCTTAGCGGCGCGGGGGAGTCAAGCTTTCTTT
len: 17; d_gene: .; v_gene: TRBV3-1/TRBV3-2; j_gene: TRBJ1-6; abundance: .; CDR3aa: CASAMGSQGVAASPLHF; CDR3nt: TGTGCCAGCGCCATGGGTAGTCAGGGAGTAGCCGCGTCACCCCTCCACTTT
len: 17; d_gene: TRBD2; v_gene: TRBV7-2; j_gene: TRBJ2-3; abundance: .; CDR3aa: CASNIAGGHRDTDTQYF; CDR3nt: TGTGCCAGCAACATAGCGGGAGGCCACCGGGACACAGATACGCAGTATTTT
len: 17; d_gene: .; v_gene: TRBV3-1/TRBV3-2; j_gene: TRBJ2-1; abundance: .; CDR3aa: CASSQDLSGVRSNEQFF; CDR3nt: TGTGCCAGCAGCCAAGATTTGTCGGGAGTCAGATCCAATGAGCAGTTCTTC
len: 15; d_gene: .; v_gene: TRBV11-3; j_gene: TRBJ2-7; abundance: .; CDR3aa: CASSLVYRGSYEQYF; CDR3nt: TGTGCCAGCAGCTTAGTTTACCGCGGCTCCTACGAGCAGTACTTC
len: 15; d_gene: TRBD1; v_gene: TRBV5-1; j_gene: TRBJ1-5; abundance: .; CDR3aa: CASSTQGVAGQPQHF; CDR3nt: TGCGCCAGCAGCACACAGGGGGTAGCGGGCCAGCCCCAGCATTTT
len: 11; d_gene: .; v_gene: TRBV7-9; j_gene: TRBJ1-4; abundance: .; CDR3aa: CASRSNEKLFF; CDR3nt: TGTGCCAGCAGGTCAAATGAAAAACTGTTTTTT
len: 15; d_gene: .; v_gene: TRBV21-1; j_gene: TRBJ1-1; abundance: .; CDR3aa: CASSKKPRSNTEAFF; CDR3nt: TGTGCCAGCAGCAAAAAACCCCGCTCAAACACTGAAGCTTTCTTT
len: 14; d_gene: TRBD2; v_gene: TRBV7-9; j_gene: TRBJ2-1; abundance: .; CDR3aa: CASSLAVAGNEQFF; CDR3nt: TGTGCCAGCAGCTTAGCCGTAGCGGGGAATGAGCAGTTCTTC
len: 16; d_gene: TRBD1; v_gene: TRBV2; j_gene: TRBJ1-6; abundance: .; CDR3aa: CASSSGQSSYNSPLHF; CDR3nt: TGTGCCAGCAGTTCGGGACAGAGCTCCTATAATTCACCCCTCCACTTT
len: 13; d_gene: .; v_gene: TRBV6-1; j_gene: TRBJ1-2; abundance: once; CDR3aa: CASSESRNYGYTF; CDR3nt: TGTGCCAGCAGTGAATCCCGGAACTATGGCTACACCTTC
len: 16; d_gene: TRBD2; v_gene: TRBV7-3; j_gene: TRBJ2-7; abundance: once; CDR3aa: CASSLRLAGAPGEQYF; CDR3nt: TGTGCCAGCAGCTTACGACTAGCGGGGGCCCCGGGAGAGCAGTACTTC
len: 14; d_gene: TRBD1; v_gene: TRBV19; j_gene: TRBJ1-2; abundance: .; CDR3aa: CASRRTGSNYGYTF; CDR3nt: TGTGCCAGTCGGCGGACAGGCAGCAACTATGGCTACACCTTC
len: 16; d_gene: .; v_gene: TRBV19; j_gene: TRBJ2-7; abundance: .; CDR3aa: CASSSVQGSVPYEQYF; CDR3nt: TGTGCCAGTAGTTCGGTTCAGGGATCCGTTCCCTACGAGCAGTACTTC
len: 14; d_gene: .; v_gene: TRBV30; j_gene: TRBJ1-6; abundance: few; CDR3aa: CAWILGGGNSPLHF; CDR3nt: TGTGCCTGGATCCTGGGCGGGGGCAATTCACCCCTCCACTTT